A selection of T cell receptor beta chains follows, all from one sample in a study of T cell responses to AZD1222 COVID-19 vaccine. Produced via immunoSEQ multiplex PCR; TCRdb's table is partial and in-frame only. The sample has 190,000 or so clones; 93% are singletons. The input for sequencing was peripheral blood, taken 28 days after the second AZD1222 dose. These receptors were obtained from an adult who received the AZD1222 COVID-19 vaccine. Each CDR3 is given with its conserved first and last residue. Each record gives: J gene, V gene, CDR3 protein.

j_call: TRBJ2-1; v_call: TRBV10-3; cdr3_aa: CAIRAESSSYNEQFF
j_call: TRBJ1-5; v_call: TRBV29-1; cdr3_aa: CSVEEGGGQPQHF
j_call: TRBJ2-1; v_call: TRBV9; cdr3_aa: CASSERGGSGNEQFF
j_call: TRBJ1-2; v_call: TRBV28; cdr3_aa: CASSRTGSGYTF
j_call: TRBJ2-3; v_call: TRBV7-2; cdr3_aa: CASSLGGTYTDTQYF
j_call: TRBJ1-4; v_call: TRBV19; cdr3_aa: CASSSSPGGTNEKLFF
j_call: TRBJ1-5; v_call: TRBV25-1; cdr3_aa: CASSQGRQPQHF
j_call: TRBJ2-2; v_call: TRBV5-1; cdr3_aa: CASSETETGELFF
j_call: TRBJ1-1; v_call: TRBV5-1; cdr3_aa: CASSAQGASNTEAFF
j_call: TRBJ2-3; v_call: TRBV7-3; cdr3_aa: CASSLSSGSTDTQYF
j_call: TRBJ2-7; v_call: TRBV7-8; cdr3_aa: CASSRGPPTGSTYEQYF
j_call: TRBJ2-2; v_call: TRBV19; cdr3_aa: CASRGRGTNTGELFF
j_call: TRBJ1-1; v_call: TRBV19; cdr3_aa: CASSIGNRVNWNTEAFF
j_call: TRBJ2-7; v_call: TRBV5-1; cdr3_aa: CASSLEGRGWDEQYF
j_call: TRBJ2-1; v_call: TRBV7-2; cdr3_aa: CASPGLAGYNEQFF
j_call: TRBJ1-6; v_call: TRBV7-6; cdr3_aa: CASSLGGQGFSPLHF
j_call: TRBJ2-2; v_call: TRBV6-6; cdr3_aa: CASSLTGELFF
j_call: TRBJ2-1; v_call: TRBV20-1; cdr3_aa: CSASRVRQFF
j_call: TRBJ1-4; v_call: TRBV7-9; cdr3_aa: CASSFPGQPEKLFF
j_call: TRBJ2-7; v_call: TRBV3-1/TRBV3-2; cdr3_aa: CASSPRASGGYEQYF
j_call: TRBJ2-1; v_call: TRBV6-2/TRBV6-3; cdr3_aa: CASSNRDSTYNEQFF
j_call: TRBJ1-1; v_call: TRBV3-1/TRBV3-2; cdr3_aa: CASSRDRVTEAFF
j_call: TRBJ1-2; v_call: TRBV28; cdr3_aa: CASSPRTGEPYF
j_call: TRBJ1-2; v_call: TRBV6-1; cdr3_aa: CASSESGGYGYTF
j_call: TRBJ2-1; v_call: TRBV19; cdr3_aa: CASRPGLAGGQQFF
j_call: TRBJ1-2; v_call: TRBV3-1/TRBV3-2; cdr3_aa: CASSPSGATTLNYGYTF
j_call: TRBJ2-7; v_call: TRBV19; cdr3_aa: CASSSRTGGMVSYEQYF
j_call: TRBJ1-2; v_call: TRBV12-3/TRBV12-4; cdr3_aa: CASSPTGSYGYTF
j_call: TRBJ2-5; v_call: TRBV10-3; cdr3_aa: CAISESSGGAAETQYF
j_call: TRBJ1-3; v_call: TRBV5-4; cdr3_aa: CASSLAGQRDTIYF
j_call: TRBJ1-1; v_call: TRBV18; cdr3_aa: CASSGGTDNTEAFF
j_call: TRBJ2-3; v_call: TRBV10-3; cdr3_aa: CAISVGTSEFTDTQYF
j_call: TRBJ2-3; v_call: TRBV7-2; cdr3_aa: CASSSPGLAGGTQYF
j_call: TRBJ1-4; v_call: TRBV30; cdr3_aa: CASLGDSHEKLFF
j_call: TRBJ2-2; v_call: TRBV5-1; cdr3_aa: CASSPSGLGTGELFF
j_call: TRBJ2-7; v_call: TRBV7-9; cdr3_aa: CASSLALGQGSSYEQYF
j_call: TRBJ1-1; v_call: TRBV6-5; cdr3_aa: CASRLSGPYTEAFF
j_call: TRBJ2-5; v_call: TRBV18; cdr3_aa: CASSPGETQYF
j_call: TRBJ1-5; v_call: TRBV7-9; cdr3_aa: CASSLSRRRLLLSNQPQHF
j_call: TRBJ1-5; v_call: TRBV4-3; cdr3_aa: CASSQDRGQPQHF
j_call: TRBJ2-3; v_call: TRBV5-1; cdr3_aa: CASSSGIRSDTQYF
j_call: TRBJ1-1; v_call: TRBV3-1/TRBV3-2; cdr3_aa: CASSQPGTFSRDTEAFF
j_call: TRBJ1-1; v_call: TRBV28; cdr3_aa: CASSLGVGIVTEAFF
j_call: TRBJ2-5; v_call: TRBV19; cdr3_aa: CASSRRKETQYF
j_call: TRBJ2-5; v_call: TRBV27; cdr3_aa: CASSFTGLETQYF
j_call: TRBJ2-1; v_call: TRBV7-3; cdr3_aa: CASGRGGRDEQFF
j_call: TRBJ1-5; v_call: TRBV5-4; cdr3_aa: CASSREGSGQPQHF
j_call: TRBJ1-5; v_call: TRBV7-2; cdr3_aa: CASSPPDQPQHF
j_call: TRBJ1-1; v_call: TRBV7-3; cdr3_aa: CASSLTDRDTEAFF
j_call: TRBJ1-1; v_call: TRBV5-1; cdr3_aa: CASSLVGAGPEAFF
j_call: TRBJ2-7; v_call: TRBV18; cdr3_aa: CASSYGQVGDEQYF
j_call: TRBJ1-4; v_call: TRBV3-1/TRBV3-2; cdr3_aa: CASSQDLQSEKLFF
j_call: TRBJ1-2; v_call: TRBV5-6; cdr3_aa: CASSPGQDAPVGGYTF
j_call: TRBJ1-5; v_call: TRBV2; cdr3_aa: CASNRGGVGQPQHF
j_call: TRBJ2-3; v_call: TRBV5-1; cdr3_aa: CASSPTGRTSTDTQYF
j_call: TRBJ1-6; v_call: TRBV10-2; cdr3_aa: CASSGSNSYNSPLHF